This T cell receptor beta chain was retrieved from a study of shared clonotypes between healthy human individuals. Findings and limits, study-wide: Generation of non-shared clonotypes was less probable than generation of clonotypes shared by all four donors.

Libraries were prepared by immunoSEQ multiplex PCR; TCRdb keeps only in-frame clonotypes and omits some of them. Counted here are roughly 1,100,000 clones, about 77% occurring once; the ten biggest clones make up nearly 1.5%. Of note for this clone: Its antigen is not known.

Looked up from germline, CDR1 is PRHDT and CDR2 is FYEKMQ (reference sequence). Trimming took off 5 bases at V and 0 bases at J, with 13 bases between the two ends. The CDR3 totals 15 residues. The sequenced sample was memory CD4+ T cells sorted from blood. As for subset: CD45RA-negative fraction. This clonotype was sampled from a young man in good health. The chain is built from TRBV13 and TRBJ1-1; tentatively, D is TRBD1 (5 bases). CDR3 protein: CASSAATEMNTEAFF. CDR3 sequence (DNA): TGTGCCAGCAGCGCGGCGACAGAGATGAACACTGAAGCTTTCTTT. Full variable domain (remainder filled in from reference TRBV13 and TRBJ1-1): AAGVIQSPRHLIKEKRETATLKCYPIPRHDTVYWYQQGPGQDPQFLISFYEKMQSDKGSIPDRFSAQQFSDYHSELNMSSLELGDSALYFCASSAATEMNTEAFFGQGTRLTVV.